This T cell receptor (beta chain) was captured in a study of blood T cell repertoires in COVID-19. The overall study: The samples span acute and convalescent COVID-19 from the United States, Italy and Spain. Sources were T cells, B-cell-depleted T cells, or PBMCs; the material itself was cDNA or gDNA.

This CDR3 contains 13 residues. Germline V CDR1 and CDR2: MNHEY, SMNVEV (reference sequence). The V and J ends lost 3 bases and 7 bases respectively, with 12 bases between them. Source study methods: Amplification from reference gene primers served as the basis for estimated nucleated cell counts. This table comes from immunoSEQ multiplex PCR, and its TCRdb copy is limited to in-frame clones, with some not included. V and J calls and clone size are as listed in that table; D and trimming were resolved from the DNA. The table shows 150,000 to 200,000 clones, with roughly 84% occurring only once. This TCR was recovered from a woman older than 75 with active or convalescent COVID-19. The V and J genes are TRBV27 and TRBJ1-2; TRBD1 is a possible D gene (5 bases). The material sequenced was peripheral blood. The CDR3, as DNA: TGTGCCAGCAGTTTTTCAGGGTATCGTGGCTACACCTTC. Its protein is CASSFSGYRGYTF.